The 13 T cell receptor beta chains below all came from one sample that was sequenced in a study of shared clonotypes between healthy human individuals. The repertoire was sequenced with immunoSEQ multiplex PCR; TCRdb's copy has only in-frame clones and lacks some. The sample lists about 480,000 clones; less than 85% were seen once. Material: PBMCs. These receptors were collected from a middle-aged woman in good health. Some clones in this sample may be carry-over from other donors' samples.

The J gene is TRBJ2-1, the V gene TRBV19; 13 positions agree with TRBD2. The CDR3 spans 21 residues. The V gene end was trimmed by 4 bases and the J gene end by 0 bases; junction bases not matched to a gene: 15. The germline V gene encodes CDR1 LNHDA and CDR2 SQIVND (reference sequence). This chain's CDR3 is CASSSQPYRGLAGRSYNEQFF. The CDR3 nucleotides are TGTGCCAGTAGTAGCCAGCCGTATCGGGGACTAGCGGGACGCTCCTACAATGAGCAGTTCTTC.

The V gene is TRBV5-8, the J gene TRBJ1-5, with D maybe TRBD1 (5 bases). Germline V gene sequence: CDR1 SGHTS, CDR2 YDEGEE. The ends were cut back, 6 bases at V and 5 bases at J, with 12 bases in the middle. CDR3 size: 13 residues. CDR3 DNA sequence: TGTGCCAGCACCATTATGACAGATCAGCCCCAGCATTTT. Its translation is CASTIMTDQPQHF. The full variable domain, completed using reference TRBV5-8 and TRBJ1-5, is EAGVTQSPTHLIKTRGQQATLRCSPISGHTSVYWYQQALGLGLQFLLWYDEGEERNRGNFPPRFSGRQFPNYSSELNVNALELEDSALYLCASTIMTDQPQHFGDGTRLSIL.

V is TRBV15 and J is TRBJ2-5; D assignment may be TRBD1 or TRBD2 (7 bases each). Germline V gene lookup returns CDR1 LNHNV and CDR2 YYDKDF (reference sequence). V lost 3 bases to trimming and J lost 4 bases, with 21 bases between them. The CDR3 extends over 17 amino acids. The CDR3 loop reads CATSRAPGGGPSETQYF. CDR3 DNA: TGTGCCACCAGCAGGGCCCCAGGGGGAGGGCCATCAGAGACCCAGTACTTC.

In DNA, the CDR3 is TGCGCCAGCAGCCAAGAATCGTTAGCGGGAAGATCGACCGGGGAGCTGTTTTTT. This translates into CASSQESLAGRSTGELFF. The rearrangement uses TRBV4-3 and TRBJ2-2; the match to TRBD2 covers 8 bases. The junction had 11 bases not matched to a gene; V was cut back by 0 bases and J by 5 bases. In germline, CDR1 is LGHNA, CDR2 YSLEER. There are 18 residues in the CDR3.

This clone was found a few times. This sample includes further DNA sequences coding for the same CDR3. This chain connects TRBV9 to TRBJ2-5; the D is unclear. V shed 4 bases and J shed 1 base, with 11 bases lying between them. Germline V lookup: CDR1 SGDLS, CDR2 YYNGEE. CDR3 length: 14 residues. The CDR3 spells CASSPQGIQETQYF. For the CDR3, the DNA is TGTGCCAGCAGCCCCCAAGGGATCCAAGAGACCCAGTACTTC.

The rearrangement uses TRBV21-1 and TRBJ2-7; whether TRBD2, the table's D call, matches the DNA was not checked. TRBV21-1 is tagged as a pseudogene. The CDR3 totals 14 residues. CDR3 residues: CASSKGTSGYEQYF. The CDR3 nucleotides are TGTGCCAGCAGCAAAGGTACTAGCGGCTACGAGCAGTACTTC.

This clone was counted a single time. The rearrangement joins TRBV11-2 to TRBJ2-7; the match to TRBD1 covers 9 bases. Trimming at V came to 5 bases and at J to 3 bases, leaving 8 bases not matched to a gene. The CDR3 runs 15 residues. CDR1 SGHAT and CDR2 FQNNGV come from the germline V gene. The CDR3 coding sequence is TGTGCCAGCAGCGGCGGCAGGACAGGGGTCTACGAGCAGTACTTC. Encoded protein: CASSGGRTGVYEQYF.

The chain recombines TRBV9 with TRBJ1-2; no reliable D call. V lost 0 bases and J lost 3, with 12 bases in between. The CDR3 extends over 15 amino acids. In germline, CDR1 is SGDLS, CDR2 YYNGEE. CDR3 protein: CASSVVAESYYGYTF. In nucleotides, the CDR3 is TGTGCCAGCAGCGTAGTAGCAGAAAGCTACTATGGCTACACCTTC.

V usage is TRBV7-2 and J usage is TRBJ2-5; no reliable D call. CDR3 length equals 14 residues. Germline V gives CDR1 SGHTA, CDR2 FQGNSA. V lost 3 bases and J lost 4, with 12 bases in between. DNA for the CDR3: TGTGCCAGCAGCTTTGGTGGGCGGTTAGAGACCCAGTACTTC. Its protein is CASSFGGRLETQYF.

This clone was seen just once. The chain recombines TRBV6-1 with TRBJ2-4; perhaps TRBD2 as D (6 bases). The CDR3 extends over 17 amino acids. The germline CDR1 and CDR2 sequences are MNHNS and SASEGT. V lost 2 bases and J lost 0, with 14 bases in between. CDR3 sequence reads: CASSEWGGGVAKNIQYF. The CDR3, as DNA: TGTGCCAGCAGTGAATGGGGCGGAGGGGTAGCCAAAAACATTCAGTACTTC.

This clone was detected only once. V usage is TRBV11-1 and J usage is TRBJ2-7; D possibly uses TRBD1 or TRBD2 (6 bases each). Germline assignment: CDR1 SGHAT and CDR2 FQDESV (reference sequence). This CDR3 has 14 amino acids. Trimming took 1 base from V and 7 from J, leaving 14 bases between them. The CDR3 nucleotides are TGTGCCAGCAGCTTAGGTCCGGGGGCCGGGGAGCAGTACTTC. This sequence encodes CASSLGPGAGEQYF.

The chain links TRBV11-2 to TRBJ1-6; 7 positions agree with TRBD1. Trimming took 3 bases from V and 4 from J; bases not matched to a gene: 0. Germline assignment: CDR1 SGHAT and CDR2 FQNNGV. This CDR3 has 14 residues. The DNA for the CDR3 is TGTGCCAGCAGCTTGGGACAGTATAATTCACCCCTCCACTTT. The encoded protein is CASSLGQYNSPLHF.

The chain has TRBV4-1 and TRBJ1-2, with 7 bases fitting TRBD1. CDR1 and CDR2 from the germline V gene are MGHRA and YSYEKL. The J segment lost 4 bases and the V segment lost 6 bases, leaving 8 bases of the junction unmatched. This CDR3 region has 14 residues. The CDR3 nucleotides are TGCGCCAGCAGTCTTCAGGGGGGGAGCTATGGCTACACCTTC. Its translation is CASSLQGGSYGYTF.